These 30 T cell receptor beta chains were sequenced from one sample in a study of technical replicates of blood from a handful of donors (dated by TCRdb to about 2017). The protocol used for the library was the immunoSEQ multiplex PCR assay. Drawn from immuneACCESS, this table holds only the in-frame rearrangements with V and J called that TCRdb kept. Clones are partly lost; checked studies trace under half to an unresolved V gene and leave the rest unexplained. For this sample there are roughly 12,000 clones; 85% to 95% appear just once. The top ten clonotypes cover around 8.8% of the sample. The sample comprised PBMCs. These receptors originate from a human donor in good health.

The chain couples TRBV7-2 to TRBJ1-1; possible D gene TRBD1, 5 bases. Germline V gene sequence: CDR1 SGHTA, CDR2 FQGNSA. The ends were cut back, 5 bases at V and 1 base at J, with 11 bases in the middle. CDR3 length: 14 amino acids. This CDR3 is CASSRGWGNTEAFF. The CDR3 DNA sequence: TGTGCCAGCAGCCGGGGGTGGGGGAACACTGAAGCTTTCTTT.

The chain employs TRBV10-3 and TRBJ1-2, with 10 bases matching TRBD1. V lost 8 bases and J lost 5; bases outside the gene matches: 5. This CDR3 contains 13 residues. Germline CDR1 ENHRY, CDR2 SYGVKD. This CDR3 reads CAIGGGQGYGYTF. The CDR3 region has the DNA TGTGCCATCGGGGGGGGACAGGGGTATGGCTACACCTTC.

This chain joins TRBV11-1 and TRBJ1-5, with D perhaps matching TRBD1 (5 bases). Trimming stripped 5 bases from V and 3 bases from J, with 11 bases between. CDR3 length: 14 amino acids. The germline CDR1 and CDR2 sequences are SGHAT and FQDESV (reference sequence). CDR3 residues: CASSDRTYNQPQHF. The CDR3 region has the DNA TGTGCCAGCAGCGATCGGACATACAATCAGCCCCAGCATTTT.

CDR3 bases: TGTGCCAGCAGCTTAGCCCTGATTCGGACTAGCGCCAATGAGCAGTTCTTC. Its protein is CASSLALIRTSANEQFF. This sequence joins TRBV7-9 and TRBJ2-1, with 9 bases that match TRBD2. Germline CDR1 reads SEHNR; CDR2 reads FQNEAQ (reference sequence). The J segment lost 6 bases and the V segment lost 0 bases, leaving 9 bases of the junction unmatched. The CDR3 extends over 17 amino acids.

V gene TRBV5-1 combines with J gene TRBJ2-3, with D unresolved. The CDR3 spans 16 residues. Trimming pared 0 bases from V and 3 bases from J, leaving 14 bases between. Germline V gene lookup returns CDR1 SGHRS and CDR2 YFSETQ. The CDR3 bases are TGCGCCAGCAGCTTGGTACGCCTGCAGGCGACAGATACGCAGTATTTT. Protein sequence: CASSLVRLQATDTQYF.

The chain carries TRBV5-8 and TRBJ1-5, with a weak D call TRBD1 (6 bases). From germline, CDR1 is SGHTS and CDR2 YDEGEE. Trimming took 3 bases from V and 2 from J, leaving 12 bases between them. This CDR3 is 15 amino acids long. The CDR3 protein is CASSSGQSGNQPQHF. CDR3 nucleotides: TGTGCCAGCAGCTCCGGACAGTCTGGCAATCAGCCCCAGCATTTT.

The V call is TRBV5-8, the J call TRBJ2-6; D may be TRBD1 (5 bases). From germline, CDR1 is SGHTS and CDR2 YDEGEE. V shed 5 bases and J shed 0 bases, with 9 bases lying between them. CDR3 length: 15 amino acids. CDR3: CASRKQASGANVLTF. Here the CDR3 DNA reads TGTGCCAGCAGAAAACAGGCCTCTGGGGCCAACGTCCTGACTTTC. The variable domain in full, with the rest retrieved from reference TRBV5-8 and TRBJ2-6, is EAGVTQSPTHLIKTRGQQATLRCSPISGHTSVYWYQQALGLGLQFLLWYDEGEERNRGNFPPRFSGRQFPNYSSELNVNALELEDSALYLCASRKQASGANVLTFGAGSRLTVL.

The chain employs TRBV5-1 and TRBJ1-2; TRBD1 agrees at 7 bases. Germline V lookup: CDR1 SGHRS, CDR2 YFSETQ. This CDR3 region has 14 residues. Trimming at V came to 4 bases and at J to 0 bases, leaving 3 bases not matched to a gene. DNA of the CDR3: TGCGCCAGCAGCGACAGGGAAACTAACTATGGCTACACCTTC. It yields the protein CASSDRETNYGYTF. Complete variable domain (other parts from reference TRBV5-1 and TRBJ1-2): KAGVTQTPRYLIKTRGQQVTLSCSPISGHRSVSWYQQTPGQGLQFLFEYFSETQRNKGNFPGRFSGRQFSNSRSEMNVSTLELGDSALYLCASSDRETNYGYTFGSGTRLTVV.

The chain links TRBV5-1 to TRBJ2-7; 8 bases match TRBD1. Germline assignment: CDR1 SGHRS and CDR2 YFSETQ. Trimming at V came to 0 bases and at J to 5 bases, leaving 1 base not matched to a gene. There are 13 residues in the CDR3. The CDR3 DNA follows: TGCGCCAGCAGCTTGGGGGACAGGCACGAGCAGTACTTC. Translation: CASSLGDRHEQYF. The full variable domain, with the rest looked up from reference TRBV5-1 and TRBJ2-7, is KAGVTQTPRYLIKTRGQQVTLSCSPISGHRSVSWYQQTPGQGLQFLFEYFSETQRNKGNFPGRFSGRQFSNSRSEMNVSTLELGDSALYLCASSLGDRHEQYFGPGTRLTVT.

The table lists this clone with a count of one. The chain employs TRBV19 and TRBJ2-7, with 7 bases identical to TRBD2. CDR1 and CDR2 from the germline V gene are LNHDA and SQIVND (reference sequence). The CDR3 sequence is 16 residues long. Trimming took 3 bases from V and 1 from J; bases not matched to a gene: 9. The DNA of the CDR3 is TGTGCCAGTAGTATCCAAATTGGCGGGAGTTCCTACGAGCAGTACTTC. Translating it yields CASSIQIGGSSYEQYF.

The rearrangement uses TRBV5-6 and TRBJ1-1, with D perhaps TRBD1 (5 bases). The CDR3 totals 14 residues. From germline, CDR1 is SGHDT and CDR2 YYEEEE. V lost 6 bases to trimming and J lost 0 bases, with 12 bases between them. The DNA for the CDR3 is TGTGCCAGCACCCTAGACAGCATGAACACTGAAGCTTTCTTT. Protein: CASTLDSMNTEAFF. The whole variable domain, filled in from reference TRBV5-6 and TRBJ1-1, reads DAGVTQSPTHLIKTRGQQVTLRCSPKSGHDTVSWYQQALGQGPQFIFQYYEEEERQRGNFPDRFSGHQFPNYSSELNVNALLLGDSALYLCASTLDSMNTEAFFGQGTRLTVV.

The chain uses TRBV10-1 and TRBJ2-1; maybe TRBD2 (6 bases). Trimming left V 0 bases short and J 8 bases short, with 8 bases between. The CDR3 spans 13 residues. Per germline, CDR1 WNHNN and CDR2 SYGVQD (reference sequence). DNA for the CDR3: TGCGCCAGCAGTGAGTCCGGGGACTATGAGCAGTTCTTC. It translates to CASSESGDYEQFF.

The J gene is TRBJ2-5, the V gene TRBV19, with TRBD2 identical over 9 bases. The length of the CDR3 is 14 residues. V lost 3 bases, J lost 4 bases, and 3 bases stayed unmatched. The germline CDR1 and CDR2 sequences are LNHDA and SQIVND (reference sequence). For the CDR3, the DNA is TGTGCCAGTAGTATCCCAGCGGGAGGAGAGACCCAGTACTTC. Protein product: CASSIPAGGETQYF.

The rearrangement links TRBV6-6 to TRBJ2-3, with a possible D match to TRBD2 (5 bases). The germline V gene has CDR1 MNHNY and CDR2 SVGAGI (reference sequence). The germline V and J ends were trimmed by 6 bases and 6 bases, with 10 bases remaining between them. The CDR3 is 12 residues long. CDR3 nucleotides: TGTGCCAGCAGCCCCTCTAGCGATACGCAGTATTTT. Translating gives CASSPSSDTQYF.

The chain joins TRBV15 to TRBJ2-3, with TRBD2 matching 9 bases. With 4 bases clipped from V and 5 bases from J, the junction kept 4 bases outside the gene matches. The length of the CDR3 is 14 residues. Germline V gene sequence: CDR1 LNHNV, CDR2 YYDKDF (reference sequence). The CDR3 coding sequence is TGTGCCACCAGCATACTAGCGGGTCGAGATACGCAGTATTTT. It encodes CATSILAGRDTQYF.

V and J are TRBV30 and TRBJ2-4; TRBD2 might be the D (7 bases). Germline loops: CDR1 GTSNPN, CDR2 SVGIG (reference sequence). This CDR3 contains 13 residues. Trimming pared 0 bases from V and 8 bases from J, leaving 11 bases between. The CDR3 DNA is TGTGCCTGGAGTGTGGGGGGGCCGGACATTCAGTACTTC. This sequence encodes CAWSVGGPDIQYF.

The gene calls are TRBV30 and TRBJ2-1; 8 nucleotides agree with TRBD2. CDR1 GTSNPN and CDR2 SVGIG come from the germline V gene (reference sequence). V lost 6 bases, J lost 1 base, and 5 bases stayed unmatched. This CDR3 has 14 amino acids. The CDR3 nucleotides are TGTGCCTGCACCACGGGGGGGTCCTACAATGAGCAGTTCTTC. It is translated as CACTTGGSYNEQFF.

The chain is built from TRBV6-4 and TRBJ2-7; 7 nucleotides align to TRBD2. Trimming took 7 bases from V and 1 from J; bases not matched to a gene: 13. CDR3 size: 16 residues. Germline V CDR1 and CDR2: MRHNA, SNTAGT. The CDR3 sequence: CASTRFSGRGSYEQYF. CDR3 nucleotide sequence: TGTGCCAGCACCCGCTTCTCCGGGCGGGGGTCCTACGAGCAGTACTTC.

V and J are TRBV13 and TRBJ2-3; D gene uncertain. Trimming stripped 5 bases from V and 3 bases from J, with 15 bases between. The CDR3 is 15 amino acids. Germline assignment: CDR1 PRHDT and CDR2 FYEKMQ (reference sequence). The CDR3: CASSTWSRRTDTQYF. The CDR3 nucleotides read TGTGCCAGCAGCACCTGGTCCCGGCGGACAGATACGCAGTATTTT.

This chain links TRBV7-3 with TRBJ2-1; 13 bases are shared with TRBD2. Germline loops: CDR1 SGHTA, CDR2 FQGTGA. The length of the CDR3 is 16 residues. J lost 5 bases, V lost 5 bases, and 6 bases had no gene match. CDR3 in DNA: TGTGCCAGCAGCCCAAGTGGGACTAGCGGGAACAATGAGCAGTTCTTC. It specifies CASSPSGTSGNNEQFF.

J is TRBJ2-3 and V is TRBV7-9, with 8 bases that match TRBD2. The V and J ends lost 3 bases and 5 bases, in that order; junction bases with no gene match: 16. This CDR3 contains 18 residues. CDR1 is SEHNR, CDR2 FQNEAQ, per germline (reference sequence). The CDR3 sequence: CASSFSPSGLPGGDTQYF. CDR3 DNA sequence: TGTGCCAGCAGCTTCTCCCCTAGCGGGCTGCCTGGGGGAGATACGCAGTATTTT.

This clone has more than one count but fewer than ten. CDR3 residues: CATSIGDRKNIQYF. DNA for the CDR3: TGTGCCACCAGCATAGGGGACAGGAAAAACATTCAGTACTTC. The chain links TRBV15 to TRBJ2-4; the match to TRBD1 covers 8 bases. The CDR3 totals 14 residues. In germline, CDR1 is LNHNV, CDR2 YYDKDF (reference sequence). V dropped 4 bases and J dropped 4; count of bases not matched to a gene: 3. The full variable domain, rest sourced from reference TRBV15 and TRBJ2-4, is DAMVIQNPRYQVTQFGKPVTLSCSQTLNHNVMYWYQQKSSQAPKLLFHYYDKDFNNEADTPDNFQSRRPNTSFCFLDIRSPGLGDTAMYLCATSIGDRKNIQYFGAGTRLSVL.

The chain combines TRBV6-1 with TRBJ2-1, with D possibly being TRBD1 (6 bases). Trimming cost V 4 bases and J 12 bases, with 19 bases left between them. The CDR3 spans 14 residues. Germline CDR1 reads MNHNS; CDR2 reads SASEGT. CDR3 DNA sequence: TGTGCCAGCAGTGCCGACAGGTACTCAATACGGCAGTTCTTC. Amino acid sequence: CASSADRYSIRQFF.

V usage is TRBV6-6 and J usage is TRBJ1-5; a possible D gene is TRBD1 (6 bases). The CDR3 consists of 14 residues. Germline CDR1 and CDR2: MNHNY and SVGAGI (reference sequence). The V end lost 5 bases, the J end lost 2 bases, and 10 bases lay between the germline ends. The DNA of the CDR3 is TGTGCCAGCAGTGGACAGTCTGGCAATCAGCCCCAGCATTTT. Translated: CASSGQSGNQPQHF.

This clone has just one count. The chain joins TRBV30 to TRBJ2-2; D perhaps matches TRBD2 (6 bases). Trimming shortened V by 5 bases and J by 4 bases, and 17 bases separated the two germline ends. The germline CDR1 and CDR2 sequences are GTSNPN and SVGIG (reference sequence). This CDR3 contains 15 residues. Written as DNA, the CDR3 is TGTGCCTGGGGAACAAGGACGGGAGTCACCGGGGAGCTGTTTTTT. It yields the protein CAWGTRTGVTGELFF.

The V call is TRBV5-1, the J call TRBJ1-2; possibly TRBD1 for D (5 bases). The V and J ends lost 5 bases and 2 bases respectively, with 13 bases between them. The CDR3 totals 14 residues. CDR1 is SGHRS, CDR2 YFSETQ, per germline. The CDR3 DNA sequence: TGCGCCAGCAGGTCCGGTGGGGGGAACTATGGCTACACCTTC. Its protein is CASRSGGGNYGYTF.

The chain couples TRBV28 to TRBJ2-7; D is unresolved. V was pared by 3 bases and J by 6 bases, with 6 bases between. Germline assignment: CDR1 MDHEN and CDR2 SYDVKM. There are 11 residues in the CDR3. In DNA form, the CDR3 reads TGTGCCAGCAGTTTCAATAGCGAGCAGTACTTC. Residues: CASSFNSEQYF.

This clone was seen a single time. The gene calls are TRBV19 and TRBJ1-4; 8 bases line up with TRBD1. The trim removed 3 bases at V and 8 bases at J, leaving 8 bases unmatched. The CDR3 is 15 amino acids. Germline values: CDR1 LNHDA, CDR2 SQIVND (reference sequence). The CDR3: CASSILDRAEEKLFF. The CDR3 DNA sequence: TGTGCCAGTAGTATCTTGGACAGGGCGGAAGAAAAACTGTTTTTT.

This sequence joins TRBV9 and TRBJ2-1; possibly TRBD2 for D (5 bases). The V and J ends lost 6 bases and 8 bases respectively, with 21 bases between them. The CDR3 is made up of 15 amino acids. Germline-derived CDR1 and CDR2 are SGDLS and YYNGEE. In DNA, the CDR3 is TGTGCCAGCACGCCTGGGAGTTGGATGGCGGATGAGCAGTTCTTC. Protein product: CASTPGSWMADEQFF.

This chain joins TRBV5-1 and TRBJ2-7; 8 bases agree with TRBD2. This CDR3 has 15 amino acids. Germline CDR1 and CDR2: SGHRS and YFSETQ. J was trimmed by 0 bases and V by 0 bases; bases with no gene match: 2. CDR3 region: CASSLVAGSSYEQYF. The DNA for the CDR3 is TGCGCCAGCAGCTTGGTAGCGGGAAGCTCCTACGAGCAGTACTTC.